These 20 T cell receptor beta chains share one sample of origin, sequenced in a study of human T cells and chemical hapten exposure (dated by TCRdb to the early 2020s). Library preparation used RACE. TCRdb lists the instrument as NextSeq 500. TCRdb reanalyzed the raw reads on its own, using fastp at Q25 for trimming and MiXCR for clone calling, and kept in-frame beta chains. Each entry is one CDR3 protein sequence, shown with its most common DNA and genes. The sample table records about 120,000 distinct CDR3 sequences; around 11% of these occur just once. The ten largest account for over 2% of the sample. Per the publication, the time point label means: patch test 3, about 24 weeks after DPC sensitization. Interpreted using the paper, the treatment or condition label stands for: therapeutic diphenylcyclopropenone sensitization with weekly scalp DPC. Sequenced here: whole blood, sampled in connection with sensitization to the hapten diphenylcyclopropenone (DPC). The receptor source for this set is a woman in her forties or fifties with alopecia areata. Some clones in this sample may be carry-over from other donors' samples.

The sample holds a few counts of this clonotype. This chain connects TRBV29-1 to TRBJ1-1; 9 bases fit TRBD1. Germline V gene sequence: CDR1 SQVTM, CDR2 ANQGSEA. The V and J ends lost 4 bases and 4 bases, in that order; junction bases with no gene match: 4. The CDR3 covers 13 residues. CDR3 coding DNA: TGCAGCGTTGGACAGGGGGTACGCACTGAAGCTTTCTTT. Protein: CSVGQGVRTEAFF.

This clonotype appeared a few times. This chain joins TRBV21-1 and TRBJ1-5; whether TRBD1, the table's D call, matches the DNA was not checked. TRBV21-1 is a pseudogene. The CDR3 is 18 amino acids. The DNA for the CDR3 is TGTGCCAGCAGCAAAGCCAACAGGGAGGTTTGGGGCAATCAGCCCCAGCATTTT. Protein sequence: CASSKANREVWGNQPQHF.

The V call is TRBV12-3 or TRBV12-4, the J call TRBJ1-2; D is ambiguous. The CDR3 is 13 residues long. The V gene lost 6 bases and the J gene lost 1 base, with 9 bases spanning the gap. Written as DNA, the CDR3 is TGTGCCAGCAGCACGACGGTTAACTATGGCTACACCTTC. It translates to CASSTTVNYGYTF.

The CDR3 nucleotides read TGTGCCAGCAGTTTGACAGGGAATAGGGAAGCTTTCTTT. Protein sequence: CASSLTGNREAFF. The chain has TRBV12-3 or TRBV12-4 and TRBJ1-1, with 7 bases aligning to TRBD1. The CDR3 covers 13 residues. Trimming took 3 bases from V and 8 from J; bases not matched to a gene: 6.

This clonotype was seen repeatedly, ten times or more. This chain uses TRBV5-1 with TRBJ2-5; 11 nucleotides match TRBD2. Germline CDR1 SGHRS, CDR2 YFSETQ. The CDR3 consists of 16 residues. The ends lost 4 bases at V and 3 bases at J; junction bases unmatched: 8. The CDR3 spells CASSPGLAGREETQYF. The CDR3 DNA reads TGCGCCAGCAGCCCAGGACTAGCGGGCAGGGAAGAGACCCAGTACTTC.

This clonotype was seen more than once but under ten times. V is TRBV2 and J is TRBJ2-3; D possibly corresponds to TRBD2 (6 bases). This CDR3 has 17 residues. Germline CDR1 and CDR2: SNHLY and FYNNEI. V gave up 6 bases and J gave up 1 base, with 20 bases separating them. CDR3 amino acids: CASSVIVAEAGTDTQYF. CDR3 DNA: TGTGCCAGCAGCGTTATTGTAGCGGAGGCGGGCACAGATACGCAGTATTTT.

The chain links TRBV20-1 to TRBJ1-6; tentatively, D is TRBD1 (6 bases). Germline CDR1 reads DFQATT; CDR2 reads SNEGSKA (reference sequence). This CDR3 is 15 amino acids long. The V gene lost 1 base and the J gene lost 6 bases, with 13 bases spanning the gap. As DNA, the CDR3 is TGCAGTGCTAGAGTGGGGGGCTGGACTAATTCACCCCTCCACTTT. This translates into CSARVGGWTNSPLHF.

A few counts support this clonotype. The J gene is TRBJ1-5, the V gene TRBV6-5; TRBD1 might be the D (5 bases). The CDR3 is 14 residues long. Germline lookup yields CDR1 MNHEY and CDR2 SVGAGI. V was trimmed by 6 bases and J by 7 bases, leaving 16 bases between them. CDR3 loop: CASSQVGRGQPQHF. The DNA of the CDR3 is TGTGCCAGCAGCCAGGTGGGGAGGGGACAGCCCCAGCATTTT.

This rearrangement joins TRBV12-3 or TRBV12-4 to TRBJ1-1, with D uncertain. The V gene lost 2 bases and the J gene lost 3 bases, with 13 bases spanning the gap. The CDR3 extends over 15 amino acids. CDR3 bases: TGTGCCAGCAGTTTATTTGCAGGATATGACACTGAAGCTTTCTTT. It yields the protein CASSLFAGYDTEAFF.

This clonotype came up many times. V is TRBV5-4 and J is TRBJ1-2; D is ambiguous. This CDR3 has 13 amino acids. Trimming cost V 2 bases and J 2 bases, with 7 bases left between them. Germline V gives CDR1 SGHNT, CDR2 YYREEE (reference sequence). DNA for the CDR3: TGTGCCAGCAGCTTTAGGCAGAACTATGGCTACACCTTC. Encoded protein: CASSFRQNYGYTF.

V gene TRBV28 combines with J gene TRBJ2-7; D possibly uses TRBD1 or TRBD2 (5 bases each). Germline V gives CDR1 MDHEN, CDR2 SYDVKM. The CDR3 totals 11 residues. The V end was cut by 6 bases, the J end by 7 bases, with 10 bases between. The CDR3 sequence: CASSLWGEQYF. The CDR3 coding sequence is TGTGCCAGCAGCCTTTGGGGGGAGCAGTACTTC. Supplemented by reference TRBV28 and TRBJ2-7, the full variable domain reads DVKVTQSSRYLVKRTGEKVFLECVQDMDHENMFWYRQDPGLGLRLIYFSYDVKMKEKGDIPEGYSVSREKKERFSLILESASTNQTSMYLCASSLWGEQYFGPGTRLTVT.

This clonotype was counted many times. This chain uses TRBV24-1 with TRBJ2-2; D is unresolved. Between the trimmed V and J ends, which lost 2 bases and 5 bases, there was a span of 2 bases. The CDR3 is 12 residues long. Germline lookup yields CDR1 KGHDR and CDR2 SFDVKD. The CDR3 loop is CATSDSTGELFF. CDR3 coding DNA: TGTGCCACCAGTGATTCAACCGGGGAGCTGTTTTTT.

The CDR3 sequence: CASSEGGVMDGYTF. DNA of the CDR3: TGTGCCAGCAGTGAAGGCGGGGTAATGGATGGCTACACCTTC. The V gene is TRBV6-1, the J gene TRBJ1-2; D gene uncertain. Trimming left V 1 base short and J 6 bases short, with 12 bases between. The CDR3 consists of 14 residues. Germline values: CDR1 MNHNS, CDR2 SASEGT.

This clonotype has just a few counts. V usage is TRBV9 and J usage is TRBJ2-6; D unresolved. CDR1 is SGDLS and CDR2 is YYNGEE in the germline V gene. The CDR3 is 16 amino acids. V lost 0 bases to trimming and J lost 0 bases, with 7 bases between them. This CDR3 reads CASSVDQFSGANVLTF. Written as DNA, the CDR3 is TGTGCCAGCAGCGTAGATCAGTTCTCTGGGGCCAACGTCCTGACTTTC.

This clonotype has only a few counts. The chain couples TRBV18 to TRBJ2-7; D call uncertain. Per germline, CDR1 KGHSH and CDR2 LQKENI. Trimming left V 0 bases short and J 6 bases short, with 15 bases between. This CDR3 is 15 amino acids long. The CDR3: CASSPPAQAQGEQYF. The CDR3 bases are TGTGCCAGCTCACCACCGGCGCAGGCCCAAGGCGAGCAGTACTTC.

The chain employs TRBV12-3 or TRBV12-4 and TRBJ1-2; TRBD1 matches at 7 bases. V lost 6 bases to trimming and J lost 6 bases; unmatched junction nucleotides: 4. The CDR3 has 12 residues. This chain's CDR3 is CASREGADGYTF. CDR3 sequence (DNA): TGTGCCAGCAGAGAGGGGGCGGATGGCTACACCTTC.

This clonotype has ten or more counts. The genes are TRBV10-3 and TRBJ2-5, with D uncertain. The CDR3 has 12 amino acids. Germline lookup yields CDR1 ENHRY and CDR2 SYGVKD. V was trimmed by 3 bases and J by 3 bases, leaving 5 bases between them. The CDR3: CAISEEKETQYF. The CDR3 DNA reads TGTGCCATCAGTGAAGAAAAAGAGACCCAGTACTTC.

The V and J genes are TRBV7-2 and TRBJ2-3; 7 nucleotides agree with TRBD2. Germline V gives CDR1 SGHTA, CDR2 FQGNSA. The CDR3 loop spans 16 amino acids. Trimming at V came to 3 bases and at J to 4 bases, leaving 10 bases not matched to a gene. In DNA form, the CDR3 reads TGTGCCAGCAGCTTTCTAGCGGTCTTGGAGGCAGATACGCAGTATTTT. As protein: CASSFLAVLEADTQYF. Full variable domain (remainder filled in from reference TRBV7-2 and TRBJ2-3): GAGVSQSPSNKVTEKGKDVELRCDPISGHTALYWYRQSLGQGLEFLIYFQGNSAPDKSGLPSDRFSAERTGGSVSTLTIQRTQQEDSAVYLCASSFLAVLEADTQYFGPGTRLTVL.

This chain joins TRBV6-5 and TRBJ2-5; 8 bases are a match to TRBD2. The CDR3 is 16 residues long. Germline CDR1 MNHEY, CDR2 SVGAGI. J gave up 1 base and V 5 bases, and 9 bases lay outside the gene matches. The CDR3 loop reads CASSRRSAGAQETQYF. CDR3 nucleotide sequence: TGTGCCAGCAGTCGTCGGTCAGCGGGGGCCCAAGAGACCCAGTACTTC.

Ten or more counts support this clonotype. The rearrangement joins TRBV2 to TRBJ2-1, with TRBD1 as a possible D gene (5 bases). CDR3 size: 17 residues. In germline, CDR1 is SNHLY, CDR2 FYNNEI. Trimming removed 5 bases from V and 4 bases from J, with 21 bases in between. Here the CDR3 reads CASSISETVELYNEQFF. DNA for the CDR3: TGTGCCAGCAGTATATCCGAGACAGTCGAGTTATACAATGAGCAGTTCTTC.